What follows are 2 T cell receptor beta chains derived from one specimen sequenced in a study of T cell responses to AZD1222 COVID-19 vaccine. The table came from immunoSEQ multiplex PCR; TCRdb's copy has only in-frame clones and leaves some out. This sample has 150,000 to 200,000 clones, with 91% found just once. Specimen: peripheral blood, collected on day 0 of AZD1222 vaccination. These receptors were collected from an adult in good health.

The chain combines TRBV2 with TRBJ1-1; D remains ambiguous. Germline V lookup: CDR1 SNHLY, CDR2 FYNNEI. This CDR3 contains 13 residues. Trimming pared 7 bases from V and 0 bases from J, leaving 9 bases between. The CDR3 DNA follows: TGTGCCAGCAACGGACTCCTGAACACTGAAGCTTTCTTT. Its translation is CASNGLLNTEAFF.

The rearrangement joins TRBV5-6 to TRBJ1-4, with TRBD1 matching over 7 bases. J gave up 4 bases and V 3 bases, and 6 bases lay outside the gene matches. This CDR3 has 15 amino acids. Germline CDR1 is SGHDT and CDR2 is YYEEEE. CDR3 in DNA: TGTGCCAGCAGCTCCGGGGACAGTCATAATGAAAAACTGTTTTTT. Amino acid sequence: CASSSGDSHNEKLFF.